This TCR beta chain was captured by sequencing in a study of blood T cell repertoires in COVID-19. Clones were read by immunoSEQ multiplex PCR, and TCRdb kept only the in-frame ones, dropping some. The profile shows a few hundred thousand clones, roughly 84% of them singletons. CDR3 length equals 13 residues. Germline values: CDR1 SGHTA, CDR2 FQGNSA. V was shortened by 7 bases and J by 4 bases, with 13 bases between the two germline ends. The sequencing sample was made of peripheral blood. The V call is TRBV7-2, the J call TRBJ1-1; tentative D call: TRBD1 (6 bases). The TCR originated in a man aged 50 to 60 with active or convalescent COVID-19. CDR3 in DNA: TGTGCCAGCACCGACAGGCGACGCACTGAAGCTTTCTTT. Its protein product is CASTDRRRTEAFF.